The source of this T cell receptor beta chain is a study of blood T cell repertoires in COVID-19 (dated by TCRdb to 2019 to 2021). Regarding the research as a whole: The collaborator samples originated in the United States, Italy and Spain and spanned the acute and convalescent phases of COVID-19. The material from the prospective study consisted of cDNA or gDNA derived from T cells, B-cell-depleted T cells, or PBMCs. HLA class I and class II types, where available, came from metadata supplied by the sample provider rather than from assay-based typing. The repertoires were released in a freely available public database intended as a resource for research on the immune response to SARS-CoV-2. Sample metadata almost always included a de-identified subject ID, COVID-19 status, age in years and sex. Deeply sampled blood TCRbeta repertoires from subjects exposed to, actively infected with, or recovered from COVID-19 were included in the dataset. The samples were drawn from the first 160 participants of the ongoing ImmuneRACE study and from some 1,300 subjects provided by 6 global collaborators.

The immunoSEQ Assay, a bias-controlled multiplex PCR, was used to amplify TCRbeta CDR3 regions from genomic DNA. Turning to the authors' computational methods: The number of nucleated cells in each sample was estimated from the amplification of reference gene primers within the assay. Sequence reads were collapsed and filtered to measure the absolute abundance of every unique TCRbeta CDR3 rearrangement. For each sample, productive Simpson clonality was calculated as the square root of Simpson's diversity index over productive rearrangements. TCRdb re-hosts the immuneACCESS table, in-frame sequences only. Its copies lack some clones; in the studies checked, an unresolved V gene accounts for under half of them, and the cause for the rest is not known. V and J calls and clone size are those listed in that table; D and trimming were worked out from the DNA. The sample table lists under 200,000 clones, about 87% of them with a count of one. The leading ten clones occupy roughly 3.3% of the sample.

The paper's findings and limits, for the study overall: The quantity of clinical and demographic metadata differed by source and by participant and was supplied without curation.

Collaborating institutions collected whole blood in K2EDTA tubes following their own protocols. Collaborator samples were shipped for TCRbeta analysis as frozen whole blood, isolated PBMCs, or DNA extracted from either sample type. About this clone itself: It has no known antigen specificity. There are no base qualities to consult, and no much larger clone falls within one base.

Sample: peripheral blood. The TCR was taken from a man younger than 35 with active or convalescent COVID-19.

The CDR3 corresponds to CASSQQGWGTEAFF. The nucleotide sequence is TGTGCCAGCAGCCAACAGGGTTGGGGCACTGAAGCTTTCTTT. The chain uses TRBV14 and TRBJ1-1, and perhaps TRBD1 as D gene, on 5 matching bases. V loses 2 bases of germline sequence and J loses 4 bases, and the interval between the two ends is 11 bases. Its CDR3 holds 14 amino acids, cysteine through phenylalanine. Of all the DNA, just the CDR3 is kept, 42 bases in frame from base 1. CDR1 SGHDN and CDR2 FVKESK were looked up in the germline V gene.